These 3 T cell receptor beta chains were sequenced from one sample in a study of T cells in Graves' hyperthyroidism and ophthalmopathy. Amplified TCR beta CDR3 regions came from RNA transcripts. HTBI primers were the set used in a first-round RT-PCR of the TCR CDR3. Via MiXCR, TCRdb re-called the multiplex PCR reads, giving one row per CDR3 protein. The sample has roughly 170,000 distinct CDR3 sequences; just under 9.5% are singletons. Input material: blood. Receptor source: a woman aged 18-29 years with Graves' hyperthyroidism that later progressed to Graves' ophthalmopathy.

This clonotype was detected many times. The rearrangement links TRBV30 to TRBJ1-2; D unresolved. The V gene lost 4 bases and the J gene lost 4 bases, with 13 bases spanning the gap. The CDR3 has 13 amino acids. Germline V lookup: CDR1 GTSNPN, CDR2 SVGIG (reference sequence). CDR3 nucleotide sequence: TGTGCCTGGAAGAGAAGACAAACCTATGGCTACACCTTC. It specifies CAWKRRQTYGYTF.

This clonotype was detected a few times. CDR3 sequence: CASRNSGDKQFF. CDR3 DNA: TGTGCCAGCAGAAATAGCGGGGACAAGCAGTTCTTC. The chain employs TRBV7-3 and TRBJ2-1; 8 positions match TRBD2. J lost 11 bases, V lost 6 bases, and 6 bases had no gene match. This CDR3 is built from 12 residues. CDR1 SGHTA and CDR2 FQGTGA come from the germline V gene.

This clonotype was seen at least ten times. The chain recombines TRBV2 with TRBJ1-6, with D possibly TRBD1 on 5 matching bases. CDR3 length: 14 residues. Germline V gene data show CDR1 as SNHLY and CDR2 as FYNNEI. The ends were cut back, 1 base at V and 7 bases at J, with 8 bases in the middle. The CDR3 loop is CASSEEGRNSPLHF. The CDR3 DNA is TGTGCCAGCAGTGAAGAGGGGCGGAATTCACCCCTCCACTTT.